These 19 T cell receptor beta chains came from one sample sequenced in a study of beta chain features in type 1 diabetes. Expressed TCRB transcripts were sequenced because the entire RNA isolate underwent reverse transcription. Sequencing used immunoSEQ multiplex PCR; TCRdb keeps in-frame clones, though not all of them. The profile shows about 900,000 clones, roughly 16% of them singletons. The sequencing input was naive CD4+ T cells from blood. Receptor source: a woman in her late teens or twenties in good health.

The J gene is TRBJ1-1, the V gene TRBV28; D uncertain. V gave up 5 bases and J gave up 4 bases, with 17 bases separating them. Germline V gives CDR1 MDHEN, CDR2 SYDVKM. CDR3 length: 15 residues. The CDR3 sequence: CASSPGVAPSTEAFF. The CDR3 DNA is TGTGCCAGCAGTCCCGGGGTTGCGCCGAGCACTGAAGCTTTCTTT.

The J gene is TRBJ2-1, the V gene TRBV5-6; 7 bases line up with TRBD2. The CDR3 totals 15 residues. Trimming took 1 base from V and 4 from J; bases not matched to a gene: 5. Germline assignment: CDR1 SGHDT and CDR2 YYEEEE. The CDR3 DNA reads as TGTGCCAGCAGCTTGAGACGGGAGGCGTACAATGAGCAGTTCTTC. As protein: CASSLRREAYNEQFF.

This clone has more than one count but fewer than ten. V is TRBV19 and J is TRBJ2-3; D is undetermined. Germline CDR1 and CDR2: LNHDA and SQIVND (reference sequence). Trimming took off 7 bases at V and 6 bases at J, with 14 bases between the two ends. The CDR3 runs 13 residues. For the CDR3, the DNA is TGTGCCAGTACTACGTCCCATGCGGATACGCAGTATTTT. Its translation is CASTTSHADTQYF.

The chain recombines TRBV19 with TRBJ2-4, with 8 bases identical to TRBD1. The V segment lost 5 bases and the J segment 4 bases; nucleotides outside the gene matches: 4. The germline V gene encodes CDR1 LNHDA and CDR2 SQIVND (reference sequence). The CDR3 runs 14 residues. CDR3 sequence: CASSPRQGKNIQYF. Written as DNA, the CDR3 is TGTGCCAGTAGTCCACGACAGGGGAAAAACATTCAGTACTTC.

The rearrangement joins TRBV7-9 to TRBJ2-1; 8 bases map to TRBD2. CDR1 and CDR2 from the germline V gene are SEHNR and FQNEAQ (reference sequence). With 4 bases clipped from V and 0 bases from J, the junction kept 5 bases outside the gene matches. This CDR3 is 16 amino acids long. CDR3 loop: CASSSYSGISYNEQFF. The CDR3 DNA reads TGTGCCAGCAGCTCGTATAGCGGGATCTCCTACAATGAGCAGTTCTTC.

The CDR3 spells CASSPRVFGELFF. The CDR3 nucleotides read TGTGCCAGCAGCCCCCGTGTTTTCGGGGAGCTGTTTTTT. The chain is built from TRBV7-3 and TRBJ2-2; D gene unclear. V dropped 5 bases and J dropped 7 bases, with 11 bases sitting between them. Germline V gives CDR1 SGHTA, CDR2 FQGTGA. CDR3 length: 13 amino acids.

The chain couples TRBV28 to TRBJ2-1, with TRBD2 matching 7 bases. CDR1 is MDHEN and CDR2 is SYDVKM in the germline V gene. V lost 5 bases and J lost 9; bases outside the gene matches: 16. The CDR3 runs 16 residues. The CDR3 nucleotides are TGTGCCAGCAGTCCCAGCGGGGTGGGAGTTTTTTCTGAGCAGTTCTTC. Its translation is CASSPSGVGVFSEQFF. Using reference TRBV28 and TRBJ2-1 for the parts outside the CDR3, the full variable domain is DVKVTQSSRYLVKRTGEKVFLECVQDMDHENMFWYRQDPGLGLRLIYFSYDVKMKEKGDIPEGYSVSREKKERFSLILESASTNQTSMYLCASSPSGVGVFSEQFFGPGTRLTVL.

The CDR3: CASSQGLASGRGNEQFF. The CDR3 coding sequence is TGCGCCAGCAGCCAAGGACTGGCTAGCGGGAGAGGGAATGAGCAGTTCTTC. The rearrangement links TRBV4-1 to TRBJ2-1; TRBD2 matches at 10 bases. J lost 7 bases, V lost 1 base, and 10 bases had no gene match. This CDR3 spans 17 amino acids. From germline, CDR1 is MGHRA and CDR2 YSYEKL.

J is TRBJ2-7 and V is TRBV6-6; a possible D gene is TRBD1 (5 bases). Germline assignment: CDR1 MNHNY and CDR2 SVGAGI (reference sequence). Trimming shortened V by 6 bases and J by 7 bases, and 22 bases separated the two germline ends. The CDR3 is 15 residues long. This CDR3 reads CASSPSWGQVGEQYF. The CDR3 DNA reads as TGTGCCAGCAGCCCCTCTTGGGGCCAAGTAGGAGAGCAGTACTTC.

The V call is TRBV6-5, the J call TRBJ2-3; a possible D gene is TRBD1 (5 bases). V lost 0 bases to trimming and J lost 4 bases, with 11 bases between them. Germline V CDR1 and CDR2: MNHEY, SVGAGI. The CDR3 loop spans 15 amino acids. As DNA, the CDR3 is TGTGCCAGCAGTTACTCATCGCTGGGGCCAGATACGCAGTATTTT. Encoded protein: CASSYSSLGPDTQYF.

The CDR3 DNA sequence: TGTGCCAGCAGCGTAGAAGGGGAGGGAGGGAAGGAGACCCAGTACTTC. Protein product: CASSVEGEGGKETQYF. The chain links TRBV9 to TRBJ2-5, with 7 bases that match TRBD2. Germline V CDR1 and CDR2: SGDLS, YYNGEE. This CDR3 contains 16 residues. V lost 0 bases, J lost 5 bases, and 10 bases stayed unmatched.

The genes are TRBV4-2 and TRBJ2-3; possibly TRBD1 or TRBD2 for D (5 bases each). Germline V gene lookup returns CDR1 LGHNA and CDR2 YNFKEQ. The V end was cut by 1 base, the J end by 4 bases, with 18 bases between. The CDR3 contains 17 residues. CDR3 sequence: CASSQAGPRRGPDTQYF. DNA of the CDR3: TGTGCCAGCAGCCAAGCGGGACCCCGAAGGGGCCCAGATACGCAGTATTTT.

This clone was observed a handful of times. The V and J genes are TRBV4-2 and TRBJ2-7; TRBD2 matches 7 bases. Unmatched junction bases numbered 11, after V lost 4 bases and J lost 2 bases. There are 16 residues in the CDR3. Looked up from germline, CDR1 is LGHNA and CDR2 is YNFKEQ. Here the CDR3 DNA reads TGTGCCAGCAGCCCCCCCGGAACTAGCGCGACCTACGAGCAGTACTTC. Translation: CASSPPGTSATYEQYF.

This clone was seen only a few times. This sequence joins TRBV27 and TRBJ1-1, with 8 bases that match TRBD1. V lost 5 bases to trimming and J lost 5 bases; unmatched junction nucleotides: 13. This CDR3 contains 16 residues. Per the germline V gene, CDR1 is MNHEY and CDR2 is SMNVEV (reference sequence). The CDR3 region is CASSRGTGGARTEAFF. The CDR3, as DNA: TGTGCCAGCAGTCGAGGGACAGGTGGGGCGCGAACTGAAGCTTTCTTT.

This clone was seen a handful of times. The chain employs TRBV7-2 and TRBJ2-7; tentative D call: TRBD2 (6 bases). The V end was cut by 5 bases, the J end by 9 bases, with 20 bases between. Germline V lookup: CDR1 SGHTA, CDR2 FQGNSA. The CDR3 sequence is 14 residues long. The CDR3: CASSVTGTLRVQYF. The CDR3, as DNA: TGTGCCAGCAGCGTTACCGGGACTTTACGAGTGCAGTACTTC.

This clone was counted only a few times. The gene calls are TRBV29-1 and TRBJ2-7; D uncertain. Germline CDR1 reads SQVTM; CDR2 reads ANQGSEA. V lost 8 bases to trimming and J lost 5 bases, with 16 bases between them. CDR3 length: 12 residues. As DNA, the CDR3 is TGCAGCCCCCATCCCGGTTTCGACGAGCAGTACTTC. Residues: CSPHPGFDEQYF.

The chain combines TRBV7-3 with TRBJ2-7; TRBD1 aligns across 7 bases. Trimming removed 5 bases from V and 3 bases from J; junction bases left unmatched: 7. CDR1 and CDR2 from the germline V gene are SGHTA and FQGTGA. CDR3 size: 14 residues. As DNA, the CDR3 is TGTGCCAGCAGCCCTCGACAGGGAAGCTACGAGCAGTACTTC. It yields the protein CASSPRQGSYEQYF.

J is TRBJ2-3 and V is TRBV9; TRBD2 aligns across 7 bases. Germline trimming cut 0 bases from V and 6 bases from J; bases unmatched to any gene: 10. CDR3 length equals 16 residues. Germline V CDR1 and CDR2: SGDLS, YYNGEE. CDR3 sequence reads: CASSVALGGSWDTQYF. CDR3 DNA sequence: TGTGCCAGCAGCGTAGCTCTTGGCGGGAGTTGGGATACGCAGTATTTT.

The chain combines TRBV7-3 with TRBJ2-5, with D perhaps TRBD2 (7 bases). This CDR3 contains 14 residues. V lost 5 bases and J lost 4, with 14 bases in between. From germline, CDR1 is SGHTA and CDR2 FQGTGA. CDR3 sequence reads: CASSPTGGVETQYF. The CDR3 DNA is TGTGCCAGCAGCCCCACGGGGGGCGTAGAGACCCAGTACTTC.